The 29 T cell receptor beta chains given below trace back to one sample, sequenced in a study of OX40 agonist ivuxolimab in advanced cancers. TCRdb's copy holds only in-frame clones and misses some; the assay was immunoSEQ multiplex PCR. The table lists over 55,000 clones, 70% to 90% of them singletons. The input for sequencing was CD4+ or CD8+ T cells sorted from blood, taken in a trial of the OX40 agonist ivuxolimab. Source of these receptors: an adult with an advanced solid tumor such as melanoma, head and neck, liver or kidney cancer.

This chain links TRBV30 with TRBJ2-1, with D unresolved. V dropped 0 bases and J dropped 6 bases, with 6 bases sitting between them. Germline loops: CDR1 GTSNPN, CDR2 SVGIG (reference sequence). The CDR3 covers 12 residues. CDR3 DNA sequence: TGTGCCTGGAGTGTAGGACCCAATGAGCAGTTCTTC. Translated, it gives CAWSVGPNEQFF.

The chain combines TRBV5-1 with TRBJ1-1, with D hard to call. Per germline, CDR1 SGHRS and CDR2 YFSETQ. The CDR3 is 15 amino acids. V shed 4 bases and J shed 1 base, with 14 bases lying between them. The DNA for the CDR3 is TGCGCCAGCAGCGAAAAAGGGAAAGAGAACACTGAAGCTTTCTTT. Translated: CASSEKGKENTEAFF.

The rearrangement uses TRBV2 and TRBJ1-5; TRBD1 agrees at 8 bases. Germline-derived CDR1 and CDR2 are SNHLY and FYNNEI. This CDR3 is built from 15 residues. V was pared by 7 bases and J by 4 bases, with 9 bases of the junction left unmatched. The CDR3 region is CASITDRAGNQPQHF. CDR3 nucleotide sequence: TGTGCCAGCATAACGGACAGGGCTGGAAATCAGCCCCAGCATTTT. The whole variable domain, filled in from reference TRBV2 and TRBJ1-5, reads EPEVTQTPSHQVTQMGQEVILRCVPISNHLYFYWYRQILGQKVEFLVSFYNNEISEKSEIFDDQFSVERPDGSNFTLKIRSTKLEDSAMYFCASITDRAGNQPQHFGDGTRLSIL.

This clone was found once. The gene calls are TRBV4-3 and TRBJ2-7, with D possibly TRBD1 on 6 matching bases. Deletions cut 0 bases from V and 2 bases from J, with 14 bases between. Germline V gives CDR1 LGHNA, CDR2 YSLEER. This CDR3 has 16 residues. For the CDR3, the DNA is TGCGCCAGCAGCCAAGATAAGGGGGAGAACCCCTACGAGCAGTACTTC. It codes for CASSQDKGENPYEQYF.

This chain joins TRBV7-3 and TRBJ2-2; tentative D call: TRBD1 (6 bases). This CDR3 contains 14 residues. Germline values: CDR1 SGHTA, CDR2 FQGTGA. V lost 3 bases and J lost 4, with 9 bases in between. CDR3 bases: TGTGCCAGCAGCTTTGGGGGCGTCACCGGGGAGCTGTTTTTT. This codes for CASSFGGVTGELFF.

This rearrangement joins TRBV9 to TRBJ2-7, with 15 nucleotides matching TRBD2. Germline CDR1 and CDR2: SGDLS and YYNGEE. The CDR3 extends over 15 amino acids. The J segment lost 5 bases and the V segment lost 4 bases, leaving 4 bases of the junction unmatched. This chain's CDR3 is CASSPGLAGGDEQYF. The CDR3 DNA reads as TGTGCCAGCAGCCCGGGACTAGCGGGAGGCGACGAGCAGTACTTC. Together with reference TRBV9 and TRBJ2-7, the CDR3 gives the full variable domain: DSGVTQTPKHLITATGQRVTLRCSPRSGDLSVYWYQQSLDQGLQFLIQYYNGEERAKGNILERFSAQQFPDLHSELNLSSLELGDSALYFCASSPGLAGGDEQYFGPGTRLTVT.

The V gene is TRBV4-1, the J gene TRBJ2-7, with D possibly TRBD2 on 5 matching bases. Germline assignment: CDR1 MGHRA and CDR2 YSYEKL. V was shortened by 6 bases and J by 6 bases, with 18 bases between the two germline ends. The CDR3 consists of 14 residues. This chain's CDR3 is CASSQTSQEGEQYF. Here the CDR3 DNA reads TGCGCCAGCAGTCAAACCTCCCAAGAGGGCGAGCAGTACTTC.

The chain recombines TRBV5-1 with TRBJ1-1; D may be TRBD1 (5 bases). V dropped 0 bases and J dropped 4 bases, with 13 bases sitting between them. Germline V gene data show CDR1 as SGHRS and CDR2 as YFSETQ. The CDR3 spans 15 residues. The CDR3 spells CASSLVWGGSTEAFF. CDR3 bases: TGCGCCAGCAGCTTGGTGTGGGGCGGGAGCACTGAAGCTTTCTTT.

This clone was recorded only once. The chain carries TRBV6-5 and TRBJ2-7; perhaps TRBD1 as D (8 bases). Germline CDR1 MNHEY, CDR2 SVGAGI. V lost 7 bases to trimming and J lost 4 bases, with 17 bases between them. The CDR3 covers 14 residues. The CDR3, as DNA: TGTGCCAGCACCCGAACAGGGGGGGTGTACGAGCAGTACTTC. Its translation: CASTRTGGVYEQYF.

This clone was counted a single time. The chain recombines TRBV7-9 with TRBJ1-2; D remains unclear. Per germline, CDR1 SEHNR and CDR2 FQNEAQ (reference sequence). V dropped 5 bases and J dropped 4 bases, with 8 bases sitting between them. The CDR3 has 12 residues. The CDR3 DNA follows: TGTGCCAGCAGCGACTTAAGCTATGGCTACACCTTC. The encoded protein is CASSDLSYGYTF.

The chain carries TRBV5-1 and TRBJ1-1; TRBD1 matches 7 bases. After removal of 7 bases from V and 1 base from J, the junction contained 1 base not matched to a gene. The germline CDR1 and CDR2 sequences are SGHRS and YFSETQ. The CDR3 totals 12 residues. CDR3: CASGTANTEAFF. The CDR3, as DNA: TGCGCCAGCGGGACAGCGAACACTGAAGCTTTCTTT.

V gene TRBV28 combines with J gene TRBJ1-1; D call uncertain. The V end lost 3 bases, the J end lost 3 bases, and 14 bases lay between the germline ends. Germline V gene lookup returns CDR1 MDHEN and CDR2 SYDVKM. CDR3 length: 15 amino acids. The CDR3 loop reads CASSFNGVADTEAFF. CDR3 nucleotides: TGTGCCAGCAGTTTTAACGGGGTGGCGGACACTGAAGCTTTCTTT.

The chain joins TRBV2 to TRBJ1-1; TRBD1 is a possible D gene (5 bases). Between the trimmed V and J ends, which lost 3 bases and 0 bases, there was a span of 5 bases. CDR3 length: 13 amino acids. Per germline, CDR1 SNHLY and CDR2 FYNNEI. The CDR3 bases are TGTGCCAGCAGTGAGGGGGTGAACACTGAAGCTTTCTTT. It yields the protein CASSEGVNTEAFF.

The chain links TRBV10-2 to TRBJ1-1; D gene unclear. V lost 4 bases and J 1 base, leaving 4 bases between the germline ends. CDR1 is WSHSY, CDR2 SAAADI, per germline. The CDR3 runs to 12 residues. The CDR3 DNA reads as TGCGCCAGCAGTGCAGGGAACACTGAAGCTTTCTTT. Translation: CASSAGNTEAFF.

V usage is TRBV6-5 and J usage is TRBJ2-7; TRBD2 matches at 8 bases. Germline CDR1 and CDR2: MNHEY and SVGAGI. This CDR3 has 13 residues. V lost 6 bases and J lost 4; bases outside the gene matches: 5. In nucleotides, the CDR3 is TGTGCCAGCAGGGAGCGGGAGTCGTACGAGCAGTACTTC. Translated: CASRERESYEQYF.

The gene calls are TRBV4-1 and TRBJ1-1, with a weak D call TRBD1 (6 bases). Germline assignment: CDR1 MGHRA and CDR2 YSYEKL. V gave up 2 bases and J gave up 12 bases, with 19 bases separating them. The CDR3 totals 14 residues. The CDR3 DNA reads TGCGCCAGCAGCCAAACCCTTACAGGGTTATCAACTTTCTTT. Translation: CASSQTLTGLSTFF.

The gene calls are TRBV4-1 and TRBJ2-5; D assignment may be TRBD1 or TRBD2 (5 bases each). CDR1 is MGHRA, CDR2 YSYEKL, per germline. This CDR3 region has 14 residues. V lost 5 bases and J lost 5, with 15 bases in between. CDR3 loop: CASSSGTARETQYF. CDR3 nucleotide sequence: TGCGCCAGCAGCTCCGGGACCGCCAGGGAGACCCAGTACTTC.

This chain joins TRBV6-5 and TRBJ2-1; D gene ambiguous. CDR1 and CDR2 from the germline V gene are MNHEY and SVGAGI. The CDR3 covers 12 residues. V lost 4 bases, J lost 5 bases, and 6 bases lay in between. CDR3 nucleotides: TGTGCCAGCAGTTCCCTCAACAATGAGCAGTTCTTC. Protein product: CASSSLNNEQFF.

The chain recombines TRBV7-6 with TRBJ2-7, with no clear D. CDR1 is SGHVS and CDR2 is FNYEAQ in the germline V gene. V gave up 5 bases and J gave up 5 bases, with 16 bases separating them. This CDR3 region has 14 residues. CDR3 DNA: TGTGCCAGCAGCCAACGTTGGGGTATCAACGAGCAGTACTTC. This codes for CASSQRWGINEQYF.

To note about this clone: As the CDR3 is not closed by the conserved phenylalanine or tryptophan, this likely results from a read error. The DNA is omitted, as the CDR3 cannot be located on it reliably, and the CDR3 follows TCRdb's listing. This rearrangement joins TRBV20-1 to TRBJ2-4. The CDR3 is made up of 10 amino acids, end residues included. Germline assignment: CDR1 DFQATT and CDR2 SNEGSKA (reference sequence). CDR3 sequence reads: CSAIWTAFRS.

The V and J genes are TRBV7-6 and TRBJ2-7, with no clear D. V lost 5 bases and J 2 bases, leaving 16 bases between the germline ends. The length of the CDR3 is 15 residues. Germline V gene sequence: CDR1 SGHVS, CDR2 FNYEAQ. The CDR3 bases are TGTGCCAGCAGCCACAAATTGATGGTGACCTACGAGCAGTACTTC. It is translated as CASSHKLMVTYEQYF. The full variable domain, its missing parts supplied by reference TRBV7-6 and TRBJ2-7, is GAGVSQSPRYKVTKRGQDVALRCDPISGHVSLYWYRQALGQGPEFLTYFNYEAQQDKSGLPNDRFSAERPEGSISTLTIQRTEQRDSAMYRCASSHKLMVTYEQYFGPGTRLTVT.

The chain employs TRBV14 and TRBJ2-7; D is undetermined. Germline CDR1 and CDR2: SGHDN and FVKESK. The CDR3 runs to 12 residues. The V end was cut by 8 bases, the J end by 6 bases, with 14 bases between. In nucleotides, the CDR3 is TGTGCCAGCGGACGCTTAATTGCCGAGCAGTACTTC. It codes for CASGRLIAEQYF.

The table lists this clone with a count of one. The chain uses TRBV29-1 and TRBJ1-2, with 8 bases that match TRBD1. Germline CDR1 is SQVTM and CDR2 is ANQGSEA. V lost 2 bases and J lost 8; bases outside the gene matches: 4. The CDR3 sequence is 12 residues long. The CDR3 DNA follows: TGCAGCGTTGAACAGGGGGCTCAAGGCTACACCTTC. Translation: CSVEQGAQGYTF. Filled out from reference TRBV29-1 and TRBJ1-2, the complete variable domain reads SAVISQKPSRDICQRGTSLTIQCQVDSQVTMMFWYRQQPGQSLTLIATANQGSEATYESGFVIDKFPISRPNLTFSTLTVSNMSPEDSSIYLCSVEQGAQGYTFGSGTRLTVV.

The chain is built from TRBV7-9 and TRBJ1-2, with D maybe TRBD1 (6 bases). V was trimmed by 3 bases and J by 1 base, leaving 12 bases between them. The germline CDR1 and CDR2 sequences are SEHNR and FQNEAQ (reference sequence). The CDR3 spans 15 residues. The CDR3 is CASSFSDRFNYGYTF. The CDR3 DNA reads as TGTGCCAGCAGCTTTTCGGACAGATTTAACTATGGCTACACCTTC.

The V gene is TRBV27, the J gene TRBJ2-3; TRBD1 matches 7 bases. With V trimmed by 1 base and J by 5 bases, 9 bases remained unmatched. The CDR3 totals 16 residues. The germline gives CDR1 MNHEY, CDR2 SMNVEV (reference sequence). This CDR3 reads CASSLWGQTGRDTQYF. CDR3 DNA: TGTGCCAGCAGTTTATGGGGCCAGACAGGGAGAGATACGCAGTATTTT.

The V gene is TRBV12-5, the J gene TRBJ2-2, with D perhaps matching TRBD1 (5 bases). The CDR3 spans 13 residues. Per the germline V gene, CDR1 is LGHNT and CDR2 is FRNRAP. The V end was cut by 5 bases, the J end by 4 bases, with 8 bases between. CDR3 loop: CASGPQGTGELFF. DNA of the CDR3: TGTGCTAGTGGTCCCCAGGGCACCGGGGAGCTGTTTTTT.

This rearrangement joins TRBV29-1 to TRBJ1-2; D might be TRBD1 (6 bases). V was shortened by 3 bases and J by 5 bases, with 16 bases between the two germline ends. CDR3 size: 14 residues. Germline-derived CDR1 and CDR2 are SQVTM and ANQGSEA. CDR3 DNA: TGCAGCGTTGAGAGGCAGGGGCTGGGGTATGGCTACACCTTC. This gives the protein CSVERQGLGYGYTF.

This clone was observed once. The chain couples TRBV28 to TRBJ2-7, with D perhaps matching TRBD1 (6 bases). The ends were cut back, 1 base at V and 0 bases at J, with 13 bases in the middle. The V gene's germline CDR1 is MDHEN and CDR2 SYDVKM. The CDR3 loop spans 16 amino acids. The CDR3 region has the DNA TGTGCCAGCAGTTTATTCGATGAACAGGGCTCCTACGAGCAGTACTTC. It translates to CASSLFDEQGSYEQYF.

V and J are TRBV19 and TRBJ1-5, with TRBD1 matching 7 bases. Germline assignment: CDR1 LNHDA and CDR2 SQIVND (reference sequence). The CDR3 totals 16 residues. Germline trimming cut 4 bases from V and 1 base from J; bases unmatched to any gene: 7. CDR3 nucleotide sequence: TGTGCCAGTAGTACCCTTACGGGACAGAGCAATCAGCCCCAGCATTTT. This codes for CASSTLTGQSNQPQHF.